Below, 10 T cell receptor beta chains from the same sample are listed, as sequenced in a study of blood T cell repertoires in COVID-19. The method was immunoSEQ multiplex PCR; TCRdb's version includes in-frame clones alone and lacks a portion of them. The table shows some 120,000 clones, with less than 85% occurring only once. Specimen: peripheral blood. The receptors stem from a human donor with acute or convalescent COVID-19. The donor label of this sample is uncertain.

The chain links TRBV6-5 to TRBJ2-1, with a weak D call TRBD1 (7 bases). The CDR3 is made up of 15 amino acids. The germline CDR1 and CDR2 sequences are MNHEY and SVGAGI. V was trimmed by 5 bases and J by 6 bases, leaving 17 bases between them. The CDR3 region is CASSPPGGRINEQFF. The CDR3 DNA reads as TGTGCCAGCAGTCCCCCAGGGGGGCGCATCAATGAGCAGTTCTTC.

The chain uses TRBV28 and TRBJ2-7; D perhaps matches TRBD1 (5 bases). Trimming took 3 bases from V and 4 from J, leaving 22 bases between them. There are 17 residues in the CDR3. The V gene's germline CDR1 is MDHEN and CDR2 SYDVKM. CDR3 DNA sequence: TGTGCCAGCAGTTTCCCCCTCTCGGCAGGGCCAGATTACGAGCAGTACTTC. Its protein is CASSFPLSAGPDYEQYF. Combining the CDR3 with reference TRBV28 and TRBJ2-7 gives the whole variable domain DVKVTQSSRYLVKRTGEKVFLECVQDMDHENMFWYRQDPGLGLRLIYFSYDVKMKEKGDIPEGYSVSREKKERFSLILESASTNQTSMYLCASSFPLSAGPDYEQYFGPGTRLTVT.

This clone came up a few times. The chain is built from TRBV10-3 and TRBJ1-6, with D uncertain. From germline, CDR1 is ENHRY and CDR2 SYGVKD. The CDR3 covers 12 residues. Deletions cut 0 bases from V and 10 bases from J, with 4 bases between. The CDR3 here is CAISESKSPLHF. The CDR3 DNA reads as TGTGCCATCAGTGAGTCTAAATCACCCCTCCACTTT.

Regarding this clone: The sample contains more than one DNA sequence encoding this CDR3. The CDR3 sequence: CASSMDRGREKLFF. In DNA form, the CDR3 reads TGTGCCAGTAGTATGGACAGGGGAAGGGAAAAACTGTTTTTT. The chain joins TRBV19 to TRBJ1-4, with 9 nucleotides matching TRBD1. V shed 3 bases, J shed 8 bases, and the junction held 4 bases outside the gene matches. This CDR3 region has 14 residues. Germline CDR1 LNHDA, CDR2 SQIVND (reference sequence).

The V gene is TRBV18, the J gene TRBJ1-1, with a tentative D call TRBD1 (5 bases). Trimming took 3 bases from V and 6 from J, leaving 20 bases between them. The germline gives CDR1 KGHSH, CDR2 LQKENI. The CDR3 sequence is 16 residues long. CDR3 protein: CASSPAQGRLSAEAFF. The CDR3 bases are TGTGCCAGCTCACCCGCCCAGGGTCGTCTGTCCGCTGAAGCTTTCTTT.

The chain employs TRBV3-1 (or the pseudogene TRBV3-2) and TRBJ2-2, with D unclear. Germline CDR1 reads LGHDT; CDR2 reads YNNKEL (reference sequence). CDR3 length equals 15 residues. Trimming cost V 4 bases and J 1 base, with 10 bases left between them. The DNA for the CDR3 is TGTGCCAGCAGCCGCCAGGCGAGGAACACCGGGGAGCTGTTTTTT. Its translation: CASSRQARNTGELFF.

The gene calls are TRBV7-2 and TRBJ1-1; 9 bases line up with TRBD1. The germline gives CDR1 SGHTA, CDR2 FQGNSA. The CDR3 extends over 15 amino acids. V dropped 4 bases and J dropped 5; count of bases not matched to a gene: 8. The CDR3 bases are TGTGCCAGCAGCTCCCCGGGACAGGGAAAGACTGAAGCTTTCTTT. Translating it yields CASSSPGQGKTEAFF.

The chain combines TRBV2 with TRBJ2-7; possible D gene TRBD1, 6 bases. V was pared by 8 bases and J by 2 bases, with 7 bases between. The CDR3 covers 11 residues. CDR1 SNHLY and CDR2 FYNNEI come from the germline V gene. Here the CDR3 reads CASDRTYEQYF. For the CDR3, the DNA is TGTGCCAGCGACAGGACCTACGAGCAGTACTTC.

The chain employs TRBV6-1 and TRBJ2-7, with D possibly being TRBD1 (6 bases). V was pared by 2 bases and J by 0 bases, with 20 bases between. CDR3 size: 18 residues. The germline V gene encodes CDR1 MNHNS and CDR2 SASEGT. The CDR3 DNA sequence: TGTGCCAGCAGTGAATTACCCGAGACAGGTTCATTCTCCTACGAGCAGTACTTC. Translating gives CASSELPETGSFSYEQYF.

A few counts support this clone. The chain carries TRBV4-1 and TRBJ1-5; weak D call: TRBD1 (5 bases). V lost 4 bases to trimming and J lost 1 base, with 11 bases between them. Germline V gene sequence: CDR1 MGHRA, CDR2 YSYEKL. The CDR3 extends over 15 amino acids. CDR3 sequence reads: CASSLNDRSNQPQHF. The CDR3 coding sequence is TGCGCCAGCAGCCTAAACGACAGAAGCAATCAGCCCCAGCATTTT.